These 14 T cell receptor beta chains were all obtained from the same sample, sequenced in a study of T-cell reconstitution after alpha-beta-depleted transplantation in children. Unique molecular identifiers were used in preparing the TCRbeta library. In TCRdb, the PCR reads were re-called with MiXCR into one record per CDR3 protein. The sample has some 550,000 distinct CDR3 sequences, roughly 23% seen once. The sample consisted of PBMCs, mostly from graft donor cells, taken 360 days after TCRalphabeta/CD19-depleted stem cell transplant. The receptors derive from a boy younger than two who had a stem cell transplant for acute myeloid leukemia, so the T cells may come from the graft donor.

The chain carries TRBV7-2 and TRBJ2-3; the match to TRBD2 covers 9 bases. This CDR3 spans 16 amino acids. After removal of 0 bases from V and 6 bases from J, the junction contained 7 bases not matched to a gene. Germline lookup yields CDR1 SGHTA and CDR2 FQGNSA. CDR3 DNA: TGTGCCAGCAGCTTAGCTTGGTCGCTAGCGGGGGATACGCAGTATTTT. It yields the protein CASSLAWSLAGDTQYF.

This clonotype was recorded many times. V is TRBV18 and J is TRBJ2-1; 8 positions match TRBD2. The CDR3 contains 16 residues. The trim removed 2 bases at V and 3 bases at J, leaving 6 bases unmatched. Germline V lookup: CDR1 KGHSH, CDR2 LQKENI. In DNA form, the CDR3 reads TGTGCCAGCTCACCATACGCGGGGGGCAACTACAATGAGCAGTTCTTC. Translated: CASSPYAGGNYNEQFF.

This clonotype was observed at least ten times. V is TRBV29-1 and J is TRBJ2-1, with D uncertain. The CDR3 totals 12 residues. Germline CDR1 reads SQVTM; CDR2 reads ANQGSEA. The V end was cut by 3 bases, the J end by 8 bases, with 11 bases between. The CDR3 sequence: CSVDVSFYEQFF. The CDR3 coding sequence is TGCAGCGTTGATGTTAGCTTCTATGAGCAGTTCTTC.

The chain joins TRBV20-1 to TRBJ2-1; 9 bases align to TRBD2. This CDR3 has 12 amino acids. The germline V gene encodes CDR1 DFQATT and CDR2 SNEGSKA (reference sequence). The ends lost 6 bases at V and 7 bases at J; junction bases unmatched: 4. Written as DNA, the CDR3 is TGCAGTGCCGCTAGCGGGATTAATGAGCAGTTCTTC. Amino acids: CSAASGINEQFF.

This clonotype was detected ten times or more. This sequence joins TRBV7-2 and TRBJ2-3; D is perhaps TRBD2 (5 bases). Deletions cut 5 bases from V and 2 bases from J, with 11 bases between. CDR1 is SGHTA, CDR2 FQGNSA, per germline. The CDR3 runs to 14 residues. In nucleotides, the CDR3 is TGTGCCAGCAGCCCTAGAGGGCTCACAGATACGCAGTATTTT. As protein: CASSPRGLTDTQYF.

V usage is TRBV28 and J usage is TRBJ1-4; D possibly corresponds to TRBD1 (6 bases). Germline lookup yields CDR1 MDHEN and CDR2 SYDVKM. Between the trimmed V and J ends, which lost 5 bases and 7 bases, there was a span of 14 bases. This CDR3 spans 14 amino acids. The CDR3 DNA reads as TGTGCCAGCAGTCAACAGGGTTGGGTTGAAAAACTGTTTTTT. It encodes CASSQQGWVEKLFF.

This clonotype was counted a single time. The chain uses TRBV7-3 and TRBJ2-3; a possible D gene is TRBD1 (6 bases). With 1 base removed from V and 2 bases from J, the gap between germline ends came to 10 bases. Germline-derived CDR1 and CDR2 are SGHTA and FQGTGA. The CDR3 runs to 15 residues. This chain's CDR3 is CASSLRGHHTDTQYF. CDR3 DNA: TGTGCCAGCAGCTTAAGGGGGCACCACACAGATACGCAGTATTTT.

Of note for this clonotype: An end of the junction differs from the germline gene, which may be a read error. The J gene is TRBJ2-5, the V gene TRBV20-1; no reliable D call. In germline, CDR1 is DFQATT, CDR2 SNEGSKA (reference sequence). CDR3 length equals 12 residues. The CDR3 here is CSARGGAETEYF. For the CDR3, the DNA is TGCAGTGCTAGAGGCGGAGCAGAGACCGAGTACTTC.

This clonotype was observed a handful of times. This rearrangement joins TRBV20-1 to TRBJ2-2; 13 bases match TRBD2. This CDR3 region has 17 residues. Per germline, CDR1 DFQATT and CDR2 SNEGSKA (reference sequence). With V trimmed by 0 bases and J by 4 bases, 5 bases remained unmatched. The CDR3 region has the DNA TGCAGTGCTAGAGATCTGGGACTAGCGGGAACCACCGGGGAGCTGTTTTTT. Protein sequence: CSARDLGLAGTTGELFF.

This clonotype came up a few times. The CDR3 sequence: CASSWTGGGHTQYF. The CDR3 coding sequence is TGTGCCAGCAGTTGGACAGGCGGTGGGCATACGCAGTATTTT. The V gene is TRBV28, the J gene TRBJ2-3, with 7 bases aligning to TRBD1. Trimming removed 4 bases from V and 7 bases from J; junction bases left unmatched: 8. Germline CDR1 is MDHEN and CDR2 is SYDVKM. CDR3 length: 14 residues.

This clonotype was seen only a few times. This chain uses TRBV6-5 with TRBJ1-1; D remains ambiguous. Per the germline V gene, CDR1 is MNHEY and CDR2 is SVGAGI. This CDR3 comprises 12 residues. V was pared by 11 bases and J by 1 base, with 11 bases between. The CDR3 sequence: CAAGGPNTEAFF. In nucleotides, the CDR3 is TGTGCCGCAGGCGGACCGAACACTGAAGCTTTCTTT.

This clonotype was recorded a few times. The gene calls are TRBV6-6 and TRBJ2-7; D is possibly TRBD1 (5 bases). Deletions cut 2 bases from V and 6 bases from J, with 11 bases between. Germline V CDR1 and CDR2: MNHNY, SVGAGI (reference sequence). The CDR3 extends over 13 amino acids. CDR3 DNA sequence: TGTGCCAGCAGTTACGTGGTGGGGCGCGAGCAGTACGTC. This gives the protein CASSYVVGREQYV.

The V and J genes are TRBV11-2 and TRBJ1-2; D might be TRBD1 (5 bases). The germline gives CDR1 SGHAT, CDR2 FQNNGV. V lost 0 bases and J 2 bases, leaving 13 bases between the germline ends. The CDR3 spans 16 residues. The CDR3 region is CASSLEPGWLNYGYTF. CDR3 nucleotide sequence: TGTGCCAGCAGCTTAGAACCAGGGTGGTTGAACTATGGCTACACCTTC.

V is TRBV25-1 and J is TRBJ2-1; 7 bases align to TRBD1. Trimming took 6 bases from V and 10 from J; bases not matched to a gene: 12. Per germline, CDR1 MGHDK and CDR2 SYGVNS. This CDR3 contains 14 residues. The CDR3 DNA follows: TGTGCCAGCAGGCCCCTTGACAGGGTAGACGAGCAGTTCTTC. It is translated as CASRPLDRVDEQFF.